The rows below give T cell receptor beta chains drawn from one sample of a study of OX40 agonist ivuxolimab in advanced cancers. The repertoire was sequenced with immunoSEQ multiplex PCR; TCRdb's copy has only in-frame clones and lacks some. The sample lists about 71,000 clones; approximately 86% were seen once. The sequencing here drew on CD4+ or CD8+ T cells sorted from blood, taken in a trial of the OX40 agonist ivuxolimab. All receptors come from an adult with an advanced solid tumor such as melanoma, head and neck, liver or kidney cancer. Both conserved end residues are part of each CDR3. The D gene is left open where the match is weak. Size values are once, few and many counts, or a class for expanded clones, and some rows have none.

v_gene	d_gene	j_gene	abundance	CDR3nt	CDR3aa
TRBV7-9	-	TRBJ1-1	-	TGTGCCAGCAGCTTACAGCTTGAAGCTTTCTTT	CASSLQLEAFF
TRBV6-1	TRBD1	TRBJ1-4	-	TGTGCCAGCAGTGGGGGGGACAGACTGTTAGCAAAACTGTTTTTT	CASSGGDRLLAKLFF
TRBV5-4	-	TRBJ2-1	-	TGTGCCAGCAGCTTGCGACAATACAATGAGCAGTTCTTC	CASSLRQYNEQFF
TRBV6-6	-	TRBJ2-3	-	TGTGCCAGCAGTTTTCTGACCACAGATACGCAGTATTTT	CASSFLTTDTQYF
TRBV4-1	-	TRBJ2-5	-	TGCGCCAGCAGCCAAGCGTCCGGGGCAGAGACCCAGTACTTC	CASSQASGAETQYF
TRBV2	-	TRBJ2-1	-	TGTGCCAGCAGTGCTGGGGGGAGTGGGCAGTTCTTC	CASSAGGSGQFF
TRBV5-6	-	TRBJ1-6	-	TGTGCCAGCAGCTCGCCTCAGGGTAGCTCACCCCTCCACTTT	CASSSPQGSSPLHF
TRBV5-6	-	TRBJ1-1	-	TGTGCCAGCAGCCTGGTCAGGGACAAGGCTTTCTTT	CASSLVRDKAFF
TRBV4-1	TRBD1	TRBJ2-1	-	TGCGCCAGCGGCTCCGGGACAGCCTACAATGAGCAGTTCTTC	CASGSGTAYNEQFF
TRBV9	TRBD2	TRBJ2-7	-	TGTGCCAGCAGCATCGGGACTAGCGGGAACGAGCAGTACTTC	CASSIGTSGNEQYF
TRBV15	TRBD2	TRBJ2-7	-	TGTGCCACCAGCAGAGATCCTGGCGGGAGAGTCCACGAGCAGTACTTC	CATSRDPGGRVHEQYF
TRBV30	-	TRBJ2-1	-	TGTGCCTACCAAAGAGGGAGAGTGGGCAATGAGCAGTTCTTC	CAYQRGRVGNEQFF
TRBV11-3	TRBD1	TRBJ2-3	-	TGTGCCAGCAGCTTAGGCCAGGGGGCCACGCAGTATTTT	CASSLGQGATQYF
TRBV29-1	TRBD2	TRBJ2-1	-	TGCAGCGTTGGGGGGCGGACTAGCGGGTCCCAGTACAATGAGCAGTTCTTC	CSVGGRTSGSQYNEQFF
TRBV18	-	TRBJ2-5	-	TGTGCCAGCTCACCACCGGCGAGTATGGAGACCCAGTACTTC	CASSPPASMETQYF
TRBV14	-	TRBJ1-2	-	TGTGCCAGCAGCCAAGCGGGCAATTACTATGGCTACACCTTC	CASSQAGNYYGYTF
TRBV2	TRBD1	TRBJ1-2	few	TGTGCCAGCAGGACTCAGGGGGCGGCGGCCTTC	CASRTQGAAAF
TRBV27	-	TRBJ2-1	-	TGTGCCAGCAGTTTATCATATTTTTTAGGGACGAATGAGCAGTTCTTC	CASSLSYFLGTNEQFF
TRBV6-6	TRBD1	TRBJ1-4	-	TGTGCCAGCACGCCAAGGGACAGGGGGGAAAAACTGTTTTTT	CASTPRDRGEKLFF
TRBV5-1	-	TRBJ2-7	-	TGCGCCAGCAGCGTAAGGGACGGTTCCTACGAGCAGTACTTC	CASSVRDGSYEQYF
TRBV19	-	TRBJ1-2	-	TGTGCCAGTAGCCCACTCCTCAACTATGGCTACACCTTC	CASSPLLNYGYTF
TRBV18	-	TRBJ2-5	-	TGTGCCAGCTCACCACCGATAGAAGTTCGGAGCGGTTTGGAGACCCAGTACTTC	CASSPPIEVRSGLETQYF
TRBV5-1	-	TRBJ1-6	-	TGCGCCAGCTCTCGGACAGACGTCTATAATTCACCCCTCCACTTT	CASSRTDVYNSPLHF
TRBV9	TRBD2	TRBJ2-5	-	TGTGCCAGCAGCGTAGGGAATAGCGGGGGGCACCAAGAGACCCAGTACTTC	CASSVGNSGGHQETQYF
TRBV6-1	-	TRBJ2-7	-	TGTGCCAGCAGTGAAGCAGGCAGTACCTACGAGCAGTACTTC	CASSEAGSTYEQYF
TRBV7-9	-	TRBJ2-7	-	TGTGCCAGCAGCTTACAAGGGAACTACGAGCAGTACTTC	CASSLQGNYEQYF
TRBV10-2	TRBD1	TRBJ1-2	once	TGCGCCAGCGCACAGGGGACGAACTATGGCTACACCTTC	CASAQGTNYGYTF
TRBV5-1	-	TRBJ2-7	-	TGCGCCAGCAGCTTTCAGGGCCACGAGCAGTACTTC	CASSFQGHEQYF
TRBV27	-	TRBJ1-1	-	TGTGCCAGCAGTTCAGGGACGCAGCCCAGGGGAGCTTTCTTT	CASSSGTQPRGAFF
TRBV5-1	-	TRBJ1-4	-	TGCGCCAGCAGCTCTGACTGGGTTGAAGAAAAACTGTTTTTT	CASSSDWVEEKLFF
TRBV7-8	-	TRBJ1-1	-	TGTGCCAGCAACCCTAAGCGAGGGGGGGACACTGAAGCTTTCTTT	CASNPKRGGDTEAFF
TRBV7-9	-	TRBJ1-3	-	TGTGCCAGCAGCTTTGGCTCTGGAAACACCATATATTTT	CASSFGSGNTIYF
TRBV10-3	-	TRBJ1-2	-	TGTGCCATCATGGGGGACATCTATGGCTACACCTTC	CAIMGDIYGYTF
TRBV27	TRBD1	TRBJ1-6	-	TGTGCCAGCAGGAAAGGAGACAGGGGAAATTCACCCCTCCACTTT	CASRKGDRGNSPLHF
TRBV6-1	TRBD1	TRBJ2-7	-	TGTGCAACCGGGACAGGGGGGCCGAGAGAGCAGTACTTC	CATGTGGPREQYF